Listed below are T cell receptor beta chains from one sample, sequenced in a study of control samples from healthy donors and cancer patients. The data were produced by immunoSEQ multiplex PCR, yet TCRdb's version contains in-frame clones alone and is incomplete. The sample contains about 38,000 clones, around 80% of which appear only once. Material for sequencing was PBMCs. These receptor sequences come from a woman aged 55-69 years with lung cancer. The conserved cysteine and the conserved F or W are not part of the CDR3 here. A D gene is named only where the DNA matches it firmly.

D | J | V | CDR3
. | TRBJ2-3 | TRBV19 | ASSIARDTQY
TRBD2 | TRBJ2-5 | TRBV5-4 | ASSSSYLREWTQY
. | TRBJ1-2 | TRBV5-6 | ASSLYSANYGYT
. | TRBJ2-5 | TRBV5-1 | ASSFQETQY
TRBD1 | TRBJ1-1 | TRBV7-6 | ASSLLLGTGFGTEAF
TRBD1 | TRBJ2-6 | TRBV9 | ASSPEGASGANVLT
. | TRBJ1-2 | TRBV7-3 | ASSPGPGADYGYT
TRBD2 | TRBJ2-7 | TRBV30 | AWTSGLYEQY
TRBD1 | TRBJ2-1 | TRBV11-2 | ASSLLTGHNEQF
. | TRBJ1-1 | TRBV6-2/TRBV6-3 | ASSPGPDTEAF
. | TRBJ2-5 | TRBV2 | ASKLLVAHQETQY
TRBD1 | TRBJ1-5 | TRBV19 | ASSILDRVNQPQH
TRBD2 | TRBJ2-2 | TRBV7-9 | ADTGGAYTGELF
TRBD2 | TRBJ2-5 | TRBV9 | ASSVDSGGPETQY
. | TRBJ1-2 | TRBV19 | ASSINPGPYGYT
. | TRBJ1-1 | TRBV18 | ASSPRVNTEAF
. | TRBJ1-6 | TRBV4-3 | ASSQDENTAEPLH
. | TRBJ2-1 | TRBV10-3 | AISESSGYEQF
. | TRBJ2-1 | TRBV2 | ASSTREQF
. | TRBJ2-2 | TRBV5-4 | ASSLRQGEAGELF
. | TRBJ1-6 | TRBV5-1 | ASSLDWSNSPLH
. | TRBJ1-1 | TRBV7-2 | ASSLYGLGSTEAF
. | TRBJ1-1 | TRBV7-9 | ASSPSLQGAMNTEAF
. | TRBJ2-6 | TRBV6-5 | ASSGPFPGANVLT
. | TRBJ2-1 | TRBV6-2/TRBV6-3 | ASSYNPGNEQF
. | TRBJ1-1 | TRBV3-1/TRBV3-2 | ASSPYGGMNTEAF
. | TRBJ2-2 | TRBV7-2 | ASSSRGELF
. | TRBJ2-2 | TRBV9 | ASSVSLEDTGELF
. | TRBJ1-1 | TRBV27 | ASSWSPIRGQNTEAF
. | TRBJ1-1 | TRBV3-1/TRBV3-2 | ASSQDFGGTEAF
TRBD1 | TRBJ1-5 | TRBV2 | ATRQGHSNQPQH